The text below deals with one TCR beta chain. PCR primers comprised 60 Vbeta and 13 Jbeta primers. Libraries were prepared by immunoSEQ multiplex PCR; TCRdb keeps only in-frame clonotypes and omits some of them. This sample carries under 150,000 clones, over 65% of them seen once, and the ten largest clones take approximately 2.3%. The CDR3 spans 16 residues. The ends were cut back, 5 bases at V and 8 bases at J, with 21 bases in the middle. Germline loops: CDR1 KGHSH, CDR2 LQKENI. The record originates from a study of cytomegalovirus exposure and HLA in healthy donors. Material for sequencing was PBMCs. The TCR comes from a male donor in good health and CMV-seronegative. V and J are TRBV18 and TRBJ1-4; a weak D match, TRBD1 (5 bases). The CDR3 DNA is TGTGCCAGCTCAGAACGCGACAGCTCAAGTGGGGAAAAACTGTTTTTT. Translated: CASSERDSSSGEKLFF.